Listed here is a single T cell receptor beta chain. CDR3 length: 13 residues. Trimming cost V 2 bases and J 9 bases, with 11 bases left between them. The V gene's germline CDR1 is LNHDA and CDR2 SQIVND (reference sequence). Only in-frame clones appear in the TCRdb table, and some are missing; sequencing was by immunoSEQ multiplex PCR. The sample has about 40,000 clones; over 70% are singletons. The data originate from a study of PD-L1 blockade in urothelial cancer. The specimen was PBMCs, collected around atezolizumab (anti-PD-L1) treatment. The chain combines TRBV19 with TRBJ2-1; tentative D call: TRBD1 (5 bases). The origin of this receptor is a man in his sixties with urothelial cancer. The CDR3: CASSIKGAGEQFF. The DNA for the CDR3 is TGTGCCAGTAGTATAAAAGGGGCTGGTGAGCAGTTCTTC.